These T cell receptor beta chains were read from a single sample in a study of tumor-infiltrating lymphocytes in localized non-small cell lung cancer. Clones were sequenced by immunoSEQ multiplex PCR, and TCRdb holds only the in-frame ones, with some missing. The repertoire includes some 9,300 clones, around 77% of them detected once, and roughly 18% sits in the top ten. Sequencing used uninvolved lung tissue not adjacent to the tumor. These receptors all come from a human donor with non-small cell lung cancer. CDR3s include the opening cysteine and the closing phenylalanine or tryptophan. D genes are given only for firm matches. Some rows have no size entry. The others give once, few or many, or a class for an expanded clone.

D,V,size,J,DNA,CDR3
-,TRBV28,-,TRBJ1-1,TGTGCCAGCACCTCCCAAAGGGGGGGAAAAAGGAACACTGAAGCTTTCTTT,CASTSQRGGKRNTEAFF
TRBD1,TRBV25-1,-,TRBJ1-4,TGTGCCAGCAGCCATGACAGGGGGCGCGAAAAACTGTTTTTT,CASSHDRGREKLFF
-,TRBV2,-,TRBJ2-1,TGTGCCAGCAGTGTGGGGGCCACAAACCACAATGAGCAGTTCTTC,CASSVGATNHNEQFF
-,TRBV5-1,-,TRBJ1-6,TGCGCCAGCAGCTACGGGACGGTTCGTTTGTCACCCCTCCACTTT,CASSYGTVRLSPLHF
TRBD1,TRBV6-5,-,TRBJ2-7,TGTGCCAGCAGTTTGGACAGGGCGGCCGGGATATACGAGCAGTACTTC,CASSLDRAAGIYEQYF
TRBD1,TRBV6-1,-,TRBJ1-6,TGTGCCAGCAGTGACGCCGGGACAGGGGGTTCACCCCTCCACTTT,CASSDAGTGGSPLHF
TRBD1,TRBV19,-,TRBJ1-1,TGTGCCAGTAATTGGGACAGTGAAGCTTTCTTT,CASNWDSEAFF
-,TRBV29-1,-,TRBJ1-6,TGCAGCGTTTTAGAGACAGTTAATTCACCCCTCCACTTT,CSVLETVNSPLHF
-,TRBV6-1,-,TRBJ1-5,TGTGCCAGCAGTGAAATTTGGGGGCATCAGCCCCAGCATTTT,CASSEIWGHQPQHF
TRBD2,TRBV2,-,TRBJ2-3,TGTGCCAGCAGAGGACTAGCGGGGGCAGATACGCAGTATTTT,CASRGLAGADTQYF
-,TRBV6-1,-,TRBJ2-5,TGTGCCAGCAGTGAAGAGACCCAGTACTTC,CASSEETQYF
-,TRBV9,few,TRBJ2-3,TGTGCCAGCAGCGTCTTCGTGGAAAGCACAGATACGCAGTATTTT,CASSVFVESTDTQYF
-,TRBV19,-,TRBJ1-5,TGTGCCAGTACCAGGGGAACAGGAGGGGATCAGCCCCAGCATTTT,CASTRGTGGDQPQHF
-,TRBV5-6,-,TRBJ1-4,TGTGCCAGCAGCTTGGTAAGAGAGAGGGATGAAAAACTGTTTTTT,CASSLVRERDEKLFF
-,TRBV6-5,-,TRBJ1-5,TGTGCCAGCGACCAGGGAAATCAGCCCCAGCATTTT,CASDQGNQPQHF
-,TRBV7-9,-,TRBJ1-6,TGTGCCAGCGCCTTCGGGGGGCGGACGAATTCACCCCTCCACTTT,CASAFGGRTNSPLHF
-,TRBV18,-,TRBJ1-6,TGTGCCAGCTCACCACAAGAAAGGAGCTCACCCCTCCACTTT,CASSPQERSSPLHF
TRBD1,TRBV6-1,-,TRBJ1-5,TGTGCCAGCTGCATCCGGACAGGGGGCAATCAGCCCCAGCATTTT,CASCIRTGGNQPQHF
-,TRBV19,-,TRBJ2-3,TGTGCCAGTAGTCTGGGACTCGCAGATACGCAGTATTTT,CASSLGLADTQYF
-,TRBV4-1,-,TRBJ1-2,TGCGCCAGCAGCCAAGATTGGAGTGGCTACACCTTC,CASSQDWSGYTF
TRBD2,TRBV7-2,medium-sized,TRBJ2-5,TGTGCCACCAAACTAGCGGGGGGGGAGACCCAGTACTTC,CATKLAGGETQYF
-,TRBV28,-,TRBJ2-7,TGTGCCAGCAGACTCGGGGGACCCTACGAGCAGTACTTC,CASRLGGPYEQYF
TRBD1,TRBV10-1,-,TRBJ2-3,TGCGCCAGCAGTGGAACCGGGACAGGAGCCACAGATACGCAGTATTTT,CASSGTGTGATDTQYF
-,TRBV10-3,-,TRBJ1-2,TGTGCCATCTCCCCAACAGATAACTATGGCTACACCTTC,CAISPTDNYGYTF
-,TRBV10-3,-,TRBJ2-7,TGTGCCATCAGTGAAGGCCCAGGCCCCTCCTACGAGCAGTACTTC,CAISEGPGPSYEQYF
TRBD1,TRBV7-9,-,TRBJ1-2,TGTGCCAGCAGCTTAGCGGGACAGGGATATGGCTACACCTTC,CASSLAGQGYGYTF
-,TRBV9,-,TRBJ1-5,TGTGCCAGCAGCGTAGCGGACAGTCCTAATCAGCCCCAGCATTTT,CASSVADSPNQPQHF
-,TRBV7-8,-,TRBJ2-7,TGTGCCAGCAGCGCGACGGGTTCCTCCTACGAGCAGTACTTC,CASSATGSSYEQYF
-,TRBV7-7,-,TRBJ1-1,TGTGCCAGCAGCTTAAGGCGAGGGACTGAAGCTTTCTTT,CASSLRRGTEAFF
-,TRBV6-5,-,TRBJ1-2,TGTGCCAGCACAAGAATGGAGGGGAACTATGGCTACACCTTC,CASTRMEGNYGYTF
-,TRBV28,-,TRBJ1-3,TGTGCCAGCAGGGCACAGGGTCTAGGAAACACCATATATTTT,CASRAQGLGNTIYF